These 2 T cell receptor beta chains originate from one sample sequenced in a study of regulatory T cells in long-lasting Graves disease. Indicated time point: persistent/refractory GD, antithyroid drugs over 5 years with positive TRAb. The TCR library used RNA extracted from PBMCs. Arm-PCR of CDR3 regions and iRepertoire HTBI primers were the basis on which TCR beta libraries were built. TCRdb recomputed calls from the multiplex PCR reads with MiXCR, one row per CDR3 protein. The sample gives about half a million distinct CDR3 sequences, approximately 22% of which show up once; around 13% is in the top ten. The sample in question was peripheral blood mononuclear cells (PBMCs), obtained when the disease was refractory, from a patient treated with antithyroid drugs. The receptors here all came from a female donor with Graves disease.

As regards this clonotype: A much larger clone differs from this one at a single base, so this may be a read error. Here the CDR3 reads CTTSRPGGGGTGQGF. CDR3 DNA sequence: TGTACCACCAGCAGACCCGGCGGGGGTGGGACAGGGCAGGGATTT. The rearrangement links TRBV15 to TRBJ1-1, with 9 bases fitting TRBD1. Per the germline V gene, CDR1 is LNHNV and CDR2 is YYDKDF (reference sequence). The CDR3 length is 15 residues.

This clonotype was found many times. The genes are TRBV7-2 and TRBJ2-5, with a tentative D call TRBD1 (5 bases). The germline V and J ends were trimmed by 2 bases and 4 bases, with 17 bases remaining between them. Germline lookup yields CDR1 SGHTA and CDR2 FQGNSA. The CDR3 runs 16 residues. This CDR3 reads CASSLQGSGSGETQYF. Here the CDR3 DNA reads TGTGCCAGCAGCTTACAGGGTTCGGGTTCGGGAGAGACCCAGTACTTC.